There are a few counts of the clone carrying this TCR beta chain. The data stem from a study of CD8 T cells in Susac syndrome. The CDR3 totals 15 residues. Between the trimmed V and J ends, which lost 1 base and 2 bases, there was a span of 12 bases. Germline V gene lookup returns CDR1 MGHRA and CDR2 YSYEKL. RNA was extracted with the RNeasy kit, and a quantity of 0.5 to 1 ug was reverse transcribed using random hexamers. TCRdb reanalysed the immunoSEQ multiplex PCR reads using MiXCR and keeps one entry per CDR3 protein. The table lists 250,000 to 300,000 distinct CDR3 sequences, roughly 84% of them singletons.

Sequenced material: CD8+ T cells from PBMCs. This TCR came from a human donor with multiple sclerosis. The rearrangement joins TRBV4-1 to TRBJ2-7; D gene unclear. The CDR3 is CASSQGFVTPYEQYF. The CDR3 region has the DNA TGCGCCAGCAGCCAAGGTTTTGTTACTCCCTACGAGCAGTACTTC.